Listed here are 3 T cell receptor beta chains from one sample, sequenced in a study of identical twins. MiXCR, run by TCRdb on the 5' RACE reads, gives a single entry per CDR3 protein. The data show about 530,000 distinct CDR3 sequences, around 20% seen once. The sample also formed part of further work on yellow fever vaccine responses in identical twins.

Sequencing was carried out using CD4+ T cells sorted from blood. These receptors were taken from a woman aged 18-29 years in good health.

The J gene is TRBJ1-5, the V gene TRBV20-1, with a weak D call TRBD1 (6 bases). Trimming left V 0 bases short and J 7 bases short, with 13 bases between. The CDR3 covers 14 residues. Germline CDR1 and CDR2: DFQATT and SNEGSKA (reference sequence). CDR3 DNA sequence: TGCAGTGCTAGAGAGCCAGGGGAGGAACAGCCCCAGCATTTT. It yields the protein CSAREPGEEQPQHF.

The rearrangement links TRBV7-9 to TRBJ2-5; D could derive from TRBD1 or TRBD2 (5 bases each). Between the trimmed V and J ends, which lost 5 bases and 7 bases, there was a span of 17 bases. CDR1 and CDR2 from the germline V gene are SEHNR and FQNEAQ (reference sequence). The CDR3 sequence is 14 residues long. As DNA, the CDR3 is TGTGCCAGCAGCCTCGACGGACCTGGGGGGACCCAGTACTTC. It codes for CASSLDGPGGTQYF.

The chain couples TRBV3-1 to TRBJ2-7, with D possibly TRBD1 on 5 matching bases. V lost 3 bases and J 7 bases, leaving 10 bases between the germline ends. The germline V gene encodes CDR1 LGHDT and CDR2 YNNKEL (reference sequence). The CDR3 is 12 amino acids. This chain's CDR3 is CASSQGPNEQYF. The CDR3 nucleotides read TGTGCCAGCAGCCAGGGGCCCAATGAGCAGTACTTC.